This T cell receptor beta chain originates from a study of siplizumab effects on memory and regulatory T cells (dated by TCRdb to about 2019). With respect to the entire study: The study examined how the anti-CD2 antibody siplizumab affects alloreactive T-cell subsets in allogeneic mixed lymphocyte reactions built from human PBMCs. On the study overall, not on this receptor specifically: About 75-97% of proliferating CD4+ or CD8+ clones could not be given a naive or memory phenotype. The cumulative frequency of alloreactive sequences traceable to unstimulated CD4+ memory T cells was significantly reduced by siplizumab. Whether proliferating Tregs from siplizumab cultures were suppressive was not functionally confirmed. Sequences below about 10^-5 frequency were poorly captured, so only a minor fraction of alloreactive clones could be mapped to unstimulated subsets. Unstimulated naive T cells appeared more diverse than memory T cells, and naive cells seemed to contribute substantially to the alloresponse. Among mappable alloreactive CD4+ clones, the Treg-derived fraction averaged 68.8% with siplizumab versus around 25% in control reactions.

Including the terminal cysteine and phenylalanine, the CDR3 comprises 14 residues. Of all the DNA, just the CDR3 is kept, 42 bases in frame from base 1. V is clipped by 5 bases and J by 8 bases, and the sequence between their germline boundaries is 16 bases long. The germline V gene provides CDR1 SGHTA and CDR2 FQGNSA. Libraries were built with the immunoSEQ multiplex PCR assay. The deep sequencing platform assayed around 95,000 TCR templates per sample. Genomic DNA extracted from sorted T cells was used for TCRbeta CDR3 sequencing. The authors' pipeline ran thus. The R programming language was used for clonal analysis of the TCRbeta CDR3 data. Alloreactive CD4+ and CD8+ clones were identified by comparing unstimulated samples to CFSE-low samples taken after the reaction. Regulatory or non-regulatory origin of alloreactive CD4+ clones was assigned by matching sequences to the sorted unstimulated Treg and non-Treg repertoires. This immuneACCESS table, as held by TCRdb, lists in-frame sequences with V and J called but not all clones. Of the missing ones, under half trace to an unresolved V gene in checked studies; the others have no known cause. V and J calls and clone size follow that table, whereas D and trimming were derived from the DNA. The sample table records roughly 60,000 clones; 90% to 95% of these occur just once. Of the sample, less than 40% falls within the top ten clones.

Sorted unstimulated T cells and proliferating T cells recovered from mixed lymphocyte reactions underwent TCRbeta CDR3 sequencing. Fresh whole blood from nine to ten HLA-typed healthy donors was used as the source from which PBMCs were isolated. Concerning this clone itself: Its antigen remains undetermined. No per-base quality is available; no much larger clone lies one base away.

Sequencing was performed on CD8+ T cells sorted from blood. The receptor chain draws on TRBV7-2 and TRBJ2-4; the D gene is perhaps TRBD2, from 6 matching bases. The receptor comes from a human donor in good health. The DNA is TGTGCCAGCAGCCTCGGGCGGGACGGGGACATTCAGTACTTC. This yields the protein CASSLGRDGDIQYF.